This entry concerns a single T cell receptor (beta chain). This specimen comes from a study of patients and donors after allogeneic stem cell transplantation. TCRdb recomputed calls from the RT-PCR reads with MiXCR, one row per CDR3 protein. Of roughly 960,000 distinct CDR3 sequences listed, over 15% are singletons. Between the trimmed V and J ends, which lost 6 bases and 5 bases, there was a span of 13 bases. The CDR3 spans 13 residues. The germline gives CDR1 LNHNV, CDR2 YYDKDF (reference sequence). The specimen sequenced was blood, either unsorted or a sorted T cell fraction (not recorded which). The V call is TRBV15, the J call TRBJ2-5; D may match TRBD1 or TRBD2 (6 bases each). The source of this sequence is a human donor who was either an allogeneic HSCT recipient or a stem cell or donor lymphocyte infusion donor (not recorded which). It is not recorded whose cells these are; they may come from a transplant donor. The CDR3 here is CATRVGGEETQYF. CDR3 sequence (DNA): TGTGCCACCAGGGTGGGGGGCGAGGAGACCCAGTACTTC. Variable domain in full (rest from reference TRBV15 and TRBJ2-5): DAMVIQNPRYQVTQFGKPVTLSCSQTLNHNVMYWYQQKSSQAPKLLFHYYDKDFNNEADTPDNFQSRRPNTSFCFLDIRSPGLGDTAMYLCATRVGGEETQYFGPGTRLLVL.